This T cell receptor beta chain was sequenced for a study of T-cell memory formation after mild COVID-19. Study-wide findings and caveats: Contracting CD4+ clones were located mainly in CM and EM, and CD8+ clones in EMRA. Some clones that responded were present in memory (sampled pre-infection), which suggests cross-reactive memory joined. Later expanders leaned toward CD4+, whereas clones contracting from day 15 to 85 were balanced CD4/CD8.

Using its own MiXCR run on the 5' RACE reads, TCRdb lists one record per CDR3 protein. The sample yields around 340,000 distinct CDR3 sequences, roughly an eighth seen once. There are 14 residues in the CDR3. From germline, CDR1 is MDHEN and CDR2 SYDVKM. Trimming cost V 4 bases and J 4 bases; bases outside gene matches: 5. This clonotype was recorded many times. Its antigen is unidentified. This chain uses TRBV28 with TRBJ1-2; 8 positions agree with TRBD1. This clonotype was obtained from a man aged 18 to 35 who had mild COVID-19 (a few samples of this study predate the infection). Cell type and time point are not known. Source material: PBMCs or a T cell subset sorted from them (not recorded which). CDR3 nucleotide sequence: TGTGCCAGCAGTTGGGAGGACAGGGCCTATGGCTACACCTTC. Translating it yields CASSWEDRAYGYTF.